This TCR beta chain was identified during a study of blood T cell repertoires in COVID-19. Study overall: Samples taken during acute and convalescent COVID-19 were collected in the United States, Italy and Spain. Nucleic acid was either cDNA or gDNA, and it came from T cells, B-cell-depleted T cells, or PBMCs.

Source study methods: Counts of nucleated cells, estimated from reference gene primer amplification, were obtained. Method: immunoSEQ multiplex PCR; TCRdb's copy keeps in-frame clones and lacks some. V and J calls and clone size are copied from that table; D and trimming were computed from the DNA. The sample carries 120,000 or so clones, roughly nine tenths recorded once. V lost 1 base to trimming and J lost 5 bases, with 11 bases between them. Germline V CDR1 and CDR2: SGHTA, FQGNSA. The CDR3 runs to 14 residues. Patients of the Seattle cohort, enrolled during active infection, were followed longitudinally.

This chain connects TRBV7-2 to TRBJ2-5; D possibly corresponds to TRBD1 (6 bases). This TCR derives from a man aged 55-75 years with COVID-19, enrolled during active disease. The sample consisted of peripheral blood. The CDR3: CASSLVRQGETQYF. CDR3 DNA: TGTGCCAGCAGCTTAGTTCGGCAGGGGGAGACCCAGTACTTC.